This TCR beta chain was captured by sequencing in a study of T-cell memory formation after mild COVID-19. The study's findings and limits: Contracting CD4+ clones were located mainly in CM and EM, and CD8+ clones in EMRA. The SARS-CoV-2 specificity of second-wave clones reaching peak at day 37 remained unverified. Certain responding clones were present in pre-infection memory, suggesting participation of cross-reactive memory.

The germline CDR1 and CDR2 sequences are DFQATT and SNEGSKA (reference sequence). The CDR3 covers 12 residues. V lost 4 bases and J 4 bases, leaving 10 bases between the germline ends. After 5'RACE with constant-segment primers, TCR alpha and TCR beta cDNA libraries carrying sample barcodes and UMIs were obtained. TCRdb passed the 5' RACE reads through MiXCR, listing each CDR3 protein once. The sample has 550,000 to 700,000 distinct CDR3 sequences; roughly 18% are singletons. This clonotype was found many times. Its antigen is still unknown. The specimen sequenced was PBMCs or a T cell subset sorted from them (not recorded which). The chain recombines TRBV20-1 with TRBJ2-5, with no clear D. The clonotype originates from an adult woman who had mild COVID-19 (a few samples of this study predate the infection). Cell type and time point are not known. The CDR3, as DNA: TGCAGTGCTAAAGAAGGCCGAGAGACCCAGTACTTC. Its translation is CSAKEGRETQYF.